This TCR beta chain appears in the sequencing data of a study of cytomegalovirus exposure and HLA in healthy donors. Study-level findings and limits: Compared with the approximately 680-donor mean, an Asian-associated ancestry cluster reportedly had fewer N-insertions, according to a later analysis. Likely technical artifact: a cluster of highly shared sequence variants. Reported performance of the classifier showed diagnosis of cytomegalovirus status with high specificity and sensitivity.

60 Vbeta and 13 Jbeta primers were used in PCR. In the original workflow: Approximately 86 million unique TCR beta chains, some 11 million shared, were counted in a later analysis. Here immunoSEQ multiplex PCR was the method, and the copy in TCRdb shows in-frame clones only, minus some. That table supplies the V and J calls and clone size; D and trimming were determined from the DNA. The sample lists about 140,000 clones; around four fifths were seen once. Details on this clone: Its antigen is unidentified.

The CDR3 covers 14 residues. V gave up 4 bases and J gave up 5 bases; unmatched junction bases: 8. Germline CDR1 is SGHNT and CDR2 is YYREEE (reference sequence). The sequenced material came from PBMCs. The chain couples TRBV5-4 to TRBJ2-5, with TRBD1 matching over 7 bases. The sequence was collected from a man aged 25-45 years in good health and CMV-seropositive. The DNA for the CDR3 is TGTGCCAGCAGCGTAAAACAGGGGACGGAGACCCAGTACTTC. It codes for CASSVKQGTETQYF.